This note documents a single T cell receptor (beta chain) sequence. The antigen is unknown. This specimen comes from a study of human T cells and chemical hapten exposure. Study-wide context: Investigators sensitized roughly 2 cm by roughly 2 cm of upper inner arm skin with 2% DPC.

TCRdb independently ran MiXCR on the RACE reads; one entry per CDR3 protein. The repertoire holds about 99,000 distinct CDR3 sequences, with roughly 12% as singletons. The sample's time point: patch test 1, 2 weeks after DPC sensitization. Treatment here: therapeutic diphenylcyclopropenone sensitization with weekly scalp DPC. Blood, whole and unfractionated, served as the source for total RNA extraction. The CDR3 sequence is 14 residues long. Germline CDR1 reads SGHTA; CDR2 reads FQGNSA. Trimming removed 3 bases at V and 8 bases at J, with 16 bases between. General study findings and limits: Against controls, expanded TCRs gave rise to significantly more large CDR3 similarity clusters. The number of TCRs over 1 in 1000 frequency stayed unchanged after DPC.

This sequence originates from a woman between 35 and 50 years old with alopecia areata. Some clones in this sample may be carry-over from other donors' samples. The V gene is TRBV7-2, the J gene TRBJ1-2; D unresolved. Sequencing was performed on whole blood, taken in connection with sensitization to the hapten diphenylcyclopropenone (DPC). The CDR3 here is CASSLGRHSRGYTF. The CDR3 DNA reads TGTGCCAGCAGCTTGGGCAGACACTCTAGAGGCTACACCTTC. Full variable domain (remainder filled in from reference TRBV7-2 and TRBJ1-2): GAGVSQSPSNKVTEKGKDVELRCDPISGHTALYWYRQSLGQGLEFLIYFQGNSAPDKSGLPSDRFSAERTGGSVSTLTIQRTQQEDSAVYLCASSLGRHSRGYTFGSGTRLTVV.